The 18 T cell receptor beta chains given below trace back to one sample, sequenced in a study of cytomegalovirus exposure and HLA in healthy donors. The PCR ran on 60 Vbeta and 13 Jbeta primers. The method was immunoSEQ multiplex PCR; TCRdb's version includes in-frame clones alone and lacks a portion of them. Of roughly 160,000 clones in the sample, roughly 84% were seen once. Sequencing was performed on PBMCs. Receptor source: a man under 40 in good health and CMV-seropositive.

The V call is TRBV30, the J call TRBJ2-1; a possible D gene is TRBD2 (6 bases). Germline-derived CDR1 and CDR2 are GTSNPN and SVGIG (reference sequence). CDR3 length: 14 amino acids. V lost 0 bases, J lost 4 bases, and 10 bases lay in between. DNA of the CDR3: TGTGCCTGGAGTGTACTAGCTGGTTACAATGAGCAGTTCTTC. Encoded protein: CAWSVLAGYNEQFF.

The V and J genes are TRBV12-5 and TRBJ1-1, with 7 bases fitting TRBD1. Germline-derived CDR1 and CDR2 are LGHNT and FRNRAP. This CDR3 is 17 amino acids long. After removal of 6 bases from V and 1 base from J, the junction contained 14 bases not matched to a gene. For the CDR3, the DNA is TGTGCTAGTGGCCCCGGACAGGTGGGTTATCGGAACACTGAAGCTTTCTTT. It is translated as CASGPGQVGYRNTEAFF.

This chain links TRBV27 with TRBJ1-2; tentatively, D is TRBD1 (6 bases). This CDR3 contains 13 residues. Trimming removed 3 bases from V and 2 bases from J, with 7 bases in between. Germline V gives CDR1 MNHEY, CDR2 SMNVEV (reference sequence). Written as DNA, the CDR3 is TGTGCCAGCAGTTTCACAGGGAACTATGGCTACACCTTC. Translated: CASSFTGNYGYTF.

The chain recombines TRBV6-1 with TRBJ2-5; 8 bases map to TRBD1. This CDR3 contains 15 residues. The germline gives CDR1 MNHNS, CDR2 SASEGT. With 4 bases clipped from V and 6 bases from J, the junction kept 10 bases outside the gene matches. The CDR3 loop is CASSAMDRVEKTQYF. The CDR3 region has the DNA TGTGCCAGCAGTGCCATGGACAGGGTAGAGAAGACCCAGTACTTC.

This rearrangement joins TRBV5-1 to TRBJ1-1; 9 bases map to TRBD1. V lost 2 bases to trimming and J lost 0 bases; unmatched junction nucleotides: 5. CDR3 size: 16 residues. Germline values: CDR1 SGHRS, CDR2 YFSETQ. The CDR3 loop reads CASSFMGQGLNTEAFF. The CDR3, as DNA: TGCGCCAGCAGCTTTATGGGACAGGGCCTGAACACTGAAGCTTTCTTT.

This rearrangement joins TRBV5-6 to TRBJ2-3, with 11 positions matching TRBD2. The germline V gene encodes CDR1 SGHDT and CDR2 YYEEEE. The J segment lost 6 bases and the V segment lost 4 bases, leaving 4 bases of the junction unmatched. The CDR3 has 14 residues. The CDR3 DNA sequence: TGTGCCAGCAGCCGTCGACTAGCGGGGGATACGCAGTATTTT. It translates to CASSRRLAGDTQYF.

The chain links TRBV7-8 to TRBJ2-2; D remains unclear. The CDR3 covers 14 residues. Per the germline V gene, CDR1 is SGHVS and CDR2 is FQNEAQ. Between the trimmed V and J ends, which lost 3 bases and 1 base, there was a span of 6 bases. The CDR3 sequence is CASSFSWNTGELFF. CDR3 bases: TGTGCCAGCAGCTTCTCGTGGAACACCGGGGAGCTGTTTTTT.

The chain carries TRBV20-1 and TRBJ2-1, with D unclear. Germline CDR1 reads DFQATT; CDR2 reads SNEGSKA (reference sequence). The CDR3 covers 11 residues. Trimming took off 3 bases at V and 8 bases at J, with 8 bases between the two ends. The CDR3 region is CSASPSHEQFF. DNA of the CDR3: TGCAGTGCTAGCCCGAGTCATGAGCAGTTCTTC.

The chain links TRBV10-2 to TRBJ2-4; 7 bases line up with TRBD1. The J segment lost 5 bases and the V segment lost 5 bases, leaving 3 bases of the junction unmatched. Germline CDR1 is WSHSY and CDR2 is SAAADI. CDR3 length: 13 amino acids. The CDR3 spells CASSTDRQNIQYF. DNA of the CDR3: TGCGCCAGCAGTACGGACAGGCAAAACATTCAGTACTTC.

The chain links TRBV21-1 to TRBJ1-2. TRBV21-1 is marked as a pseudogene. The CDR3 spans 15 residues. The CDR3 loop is CASSNFRHCFYGYTF. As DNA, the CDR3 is TGTGCCAGCAGCAATTTTCGCCACTGCTTCTATGGCTACACCTTC.

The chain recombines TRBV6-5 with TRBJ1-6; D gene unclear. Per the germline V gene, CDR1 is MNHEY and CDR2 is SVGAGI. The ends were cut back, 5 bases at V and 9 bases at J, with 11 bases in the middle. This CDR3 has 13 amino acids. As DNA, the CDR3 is TGTGCCAGCAGTCGAACACCCAGTTCACCCCTCCACTTT. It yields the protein CASSRTPSSPLHF.

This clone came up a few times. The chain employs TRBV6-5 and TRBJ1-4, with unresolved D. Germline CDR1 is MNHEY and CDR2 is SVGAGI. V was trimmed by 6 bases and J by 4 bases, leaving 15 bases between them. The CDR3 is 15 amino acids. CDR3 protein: CASSRGSGVNEKLFF. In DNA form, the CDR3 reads TGTGCCAGCAGCCGCGGGTCAGGAGTTAATGAAAAACTGTTTTTT.

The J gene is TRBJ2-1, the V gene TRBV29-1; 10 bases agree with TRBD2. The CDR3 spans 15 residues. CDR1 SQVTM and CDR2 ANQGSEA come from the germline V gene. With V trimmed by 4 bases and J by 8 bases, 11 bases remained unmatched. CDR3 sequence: CSVAGRASGSDEQFF. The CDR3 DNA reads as TGCAGCGTTGCGGGGAGGGCTAGCGGGAGTGATGAGCAGTTCTTC.

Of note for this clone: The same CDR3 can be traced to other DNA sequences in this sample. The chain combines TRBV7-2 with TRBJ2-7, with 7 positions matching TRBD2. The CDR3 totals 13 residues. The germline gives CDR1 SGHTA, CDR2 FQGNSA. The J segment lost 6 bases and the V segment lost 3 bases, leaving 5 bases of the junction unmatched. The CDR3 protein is CASSLTSRLEQYF. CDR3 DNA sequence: TGTGCCAGCAGCTTGACTAGCAGGCTCGAGCAGTACTTC.

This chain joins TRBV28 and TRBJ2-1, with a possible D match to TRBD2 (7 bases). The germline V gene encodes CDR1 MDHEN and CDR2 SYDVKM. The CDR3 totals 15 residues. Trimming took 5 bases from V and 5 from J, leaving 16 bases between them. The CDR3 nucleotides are TGTGCCAGCAGTCCGGGGGGCATCGCTAACAATGAGCAGTTCTTC. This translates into CASSPGGIANNEQFF.

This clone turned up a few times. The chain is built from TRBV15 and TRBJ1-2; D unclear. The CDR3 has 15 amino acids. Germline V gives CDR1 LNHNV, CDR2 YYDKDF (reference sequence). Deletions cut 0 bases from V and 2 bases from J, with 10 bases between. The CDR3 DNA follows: TGTGCCACCAGCAGAGATCGTGGCAGGAACTATGGCTACACCTTC. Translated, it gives CATSRDRGRNYGYTF. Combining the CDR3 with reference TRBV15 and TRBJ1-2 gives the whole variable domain DAMVIQNPRYQVTQFGKPVTLSCSQTLNHNVMYWYQQKSSQAPKLLFHYYDKDFNNEADTPDNFQSRRPNTSFCFLDIRSPGLGDTAMYLCATSRDRGRNYGYTFGSGTRLTVV.

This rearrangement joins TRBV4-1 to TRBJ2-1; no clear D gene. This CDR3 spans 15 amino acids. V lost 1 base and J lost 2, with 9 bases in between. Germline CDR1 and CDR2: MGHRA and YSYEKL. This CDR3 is CASSQAHSTYNEQFF. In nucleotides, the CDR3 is TGCGCCAGCAGCCAAGCCCACAGCACCTACAATGAGCAGTTCTTC.

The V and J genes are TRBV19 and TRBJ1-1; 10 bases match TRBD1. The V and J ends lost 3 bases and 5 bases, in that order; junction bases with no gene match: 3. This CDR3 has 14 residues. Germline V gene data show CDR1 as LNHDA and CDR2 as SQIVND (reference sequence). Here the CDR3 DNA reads TGTGCCAGTAGTATGGGACAGGGGTGGACTGAAGCTTTCTTT. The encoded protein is CASSMGQGWTEAFF.